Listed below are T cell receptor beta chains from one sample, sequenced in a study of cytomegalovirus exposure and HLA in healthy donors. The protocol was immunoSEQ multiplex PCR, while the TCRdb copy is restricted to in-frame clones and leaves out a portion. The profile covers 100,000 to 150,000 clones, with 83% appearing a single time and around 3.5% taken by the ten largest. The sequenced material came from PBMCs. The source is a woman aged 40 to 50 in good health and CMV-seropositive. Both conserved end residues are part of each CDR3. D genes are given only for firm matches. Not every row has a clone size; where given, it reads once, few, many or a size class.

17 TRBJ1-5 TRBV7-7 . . CASSLAGRGVSNQPQHF TGTGCTAGCAGCTTAGCCGGCAGGGGAGTTAGCAATCAGCCCCAGCATTTT
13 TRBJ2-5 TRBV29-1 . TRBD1 CSVTPDRVETQYF TGCAGCGTTACGCCTGACAGGGTGGAGACCCAGTACTTC
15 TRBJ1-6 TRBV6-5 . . CASSNLGAFRSPLHF TGTGCCAGCAGCAACTTGGGGGCATTCAGGTCACCCCTCCACTTT
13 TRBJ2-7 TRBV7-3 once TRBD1 CASSLTGVDEQYF TGTGCCAGCAGCCTAACAGGGGTGGACGAGCAGTACTTC
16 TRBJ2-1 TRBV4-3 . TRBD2 CASSRSVAGGRDEQFF TGCGCCAGCAGCCGAAGTGTGGCGGGAGGCCGAGATGAGCAGTTCTTC
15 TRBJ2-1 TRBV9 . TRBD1 CASSGTGARDNEQFF TGTGCCAGCAGCGGGACAGGGGCGAGGGACAATGAGCAGTTCTTC
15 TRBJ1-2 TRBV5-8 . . CASSLEFRGNYGYTF TGTGCCAGCAGCTTGGAATTCCGAGGGAACTATGGCTACACCTTC
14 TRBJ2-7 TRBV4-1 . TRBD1 CASSLRDRSGEQYF TGCGCCAGCAGCCTCCGGGACAGGTCTGGCGAGCAGTACTTC
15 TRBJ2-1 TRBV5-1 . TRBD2 CASSRTSAIYNEQFF TGCGCCAGCAGCCGGACTAGCGCAATATACAATGAGCAGTTCTTC
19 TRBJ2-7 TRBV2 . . CASSGGQRGRRGVSYEQYF TGTGCCAGCAGTGGAGGGCAGAGGGGACGTCGCGGGGTTTCCTACGAGCAGTACTTC
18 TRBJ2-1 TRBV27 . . CASSLRKLASSSYNEQFF TGTGCCAGCAGTTTACGTAAGCTAGCGTCAAGCTCCTACAATGAGCAGTTCTTC
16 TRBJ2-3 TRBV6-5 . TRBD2 CASSYSNSGATDTQYF TGTGCCAGCAGTTACTCGAATAGCGGGGCCACAGATACGCAGTATTTT
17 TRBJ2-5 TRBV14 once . CASSQDVGRGVEETQYF TGTGCCAGCAGCCAAGACGTCGGCAGGGGTGTTGAGGAGACCCAGTACTTC
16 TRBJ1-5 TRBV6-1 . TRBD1 CASSEWGGQASQPQHF TGTGCCAGCAGTGAATGGGGGGGACAGGCTAGTCAGCCCCAGCATTTT
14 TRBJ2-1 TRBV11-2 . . CASSLIQGGYEQFF TGTGCCAGCAGCTTAATCCAGGGTGGGTATGAGCAGTTCTTC
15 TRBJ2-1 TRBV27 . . CASSLRGAYYNEQFF TGTGCCAGCAGTTTACGGGGGGCTTACTACAATGAGCAGTTCTTC
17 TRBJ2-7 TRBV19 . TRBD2 CASSTTLIAGPSYEQYF TGTGCCAGTAGTACGACCCTTATAGCGGGACCCTCCTACGAGCAGTACTTC
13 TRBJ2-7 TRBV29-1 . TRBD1 CSVQRDRTYEQYF TGCAGCGTACAACGGGACAGGACCTACGAGCAGTACTTC
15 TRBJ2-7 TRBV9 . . CASSPHLAAESEQYF TGTGCCAGCAGCCCCCACCTTGCAGCGGAAAGCGAGCAGTACTTC
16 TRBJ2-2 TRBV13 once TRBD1 CASSLRQGAHTGELFF TGTGCCAGCAGCTTAAGACAGGGGGCGCACACCGGGGAGCTGTTTTTT
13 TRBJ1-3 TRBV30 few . CAWSDRSGNTIYF TGTGCCTGGAGTGACAGGTCTGGAAACACCATATATTTT
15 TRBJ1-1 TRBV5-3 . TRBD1 CARSLPSTGDTEAFF TGTGCCAGAAGCTTGCCTTCCACAGGGGACACTGAAGCTTTCTTT
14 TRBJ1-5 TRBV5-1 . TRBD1 CASSLTGGDQPQHF TGCGCCAGCAGCTTAACAGGGGGAGATCAGCCCCAGCATTTT
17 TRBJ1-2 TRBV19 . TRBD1 CASSIWTGGAANYGYTF TGTGCCAGTAGTATTTGGACAGGGGGCGCGGCTAACTATGGCTACACCTTC
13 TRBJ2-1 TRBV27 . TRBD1 CASSSTGRNEQFF TGTGCCAGCAGTTCGACAGGGCGAAATGAGCAGTTCTTC
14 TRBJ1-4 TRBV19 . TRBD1 CASRETGRAEKLFF TGTGCCAGTAGAGAGACAGGGAGAGCCGAAAAACTGTTTTTT
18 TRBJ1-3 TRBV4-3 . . CASSQDFSGGPSGNTTYF TGCGCCAGCAGCCAAGATTTTTCGGGGGGACCCTCTGGAAACACCACATATTTT
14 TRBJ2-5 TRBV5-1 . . CASSLASSSETQYF TGCGCCAGCAGCTTGGCCTCTAGCTCAGAGACCCAGTACTTC
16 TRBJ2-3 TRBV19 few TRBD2 CASSLLAGEGTDTQYF TGTGCCAGTAGTTTACTAGCGGGAGAGGGCACAGATACGCAGTATTTT
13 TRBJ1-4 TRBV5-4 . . CASSLTGNEKLFF TGTGCCAGCAGCTTGACAGGGAATGAAAAACTGTTTTTT
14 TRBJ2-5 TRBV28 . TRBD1 CASSLTGQSQTQYF TGTGCCAGCAGTTTAACGGGACAGTCGCAGACCCAGTACTTC
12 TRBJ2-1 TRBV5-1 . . CACQHGYNEQFF TGCGCCTGCCAGCACGGGTACAATGAGCAGTTCTTC
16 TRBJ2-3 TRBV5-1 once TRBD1 CASSKDTRGGEDTQYF TGCGCCAGCAGCAAGGACACCCGAGGGGGCGAAGATACGCAGTATTTT
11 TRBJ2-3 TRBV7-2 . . CASSAGDTQYF TGTGCCAGCTCGGCGGGGGATACGCAGTATTTT
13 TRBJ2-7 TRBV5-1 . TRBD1 CASRRDSSYEQYF TGCGCCAGCAGAAGGGACAGCTCCTACGAGCAGTACTTC
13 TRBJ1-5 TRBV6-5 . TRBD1 CASRRGQGTPQHF TGTGCCAGCAGGCGTGGACAGGGGACGCCCCAGCATTTT
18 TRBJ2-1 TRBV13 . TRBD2 CASSPGTSGRAAYNEQFF TGTGCCAGCAGCCCGGGGACTAGCGGGAGGGCGGCCTACAATGAGCAGTTCTTC
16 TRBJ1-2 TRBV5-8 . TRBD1 CASSLNIRDRGDGYTF TGTGCCAGCAGCTTGAATATCCGGGACAGGGGCGATGGCTACACCTTC
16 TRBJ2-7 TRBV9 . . CASSVGAGDVSYEQYF TGTGCCAGCAGCGTAGGGGCAGGGGATGTTTCCTACGAGCAGTACTTC
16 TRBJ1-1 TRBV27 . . CASSQSGSQGTTEAFF TGTGCCAGCAGTCAGTCGGGTTCTCAGGGTACCACTGAAGCTTTCTTT
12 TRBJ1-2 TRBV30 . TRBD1 CAIRTGNNGYTF TGTGCCATCCGGACAGGGAATAATGGCTACACCTTC
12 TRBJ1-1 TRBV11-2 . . CASSFGGREAFF TGTGCCAGCAGCTTTGGGGGCAGGGAAGCTTTCTTT
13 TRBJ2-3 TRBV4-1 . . CASGPGDTDTQYF TGCGCCAGCGGGCCGGGAGACACAGATACGCAGTATTTT
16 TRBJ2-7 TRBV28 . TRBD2 CASSLSPSGRTYEQYF TGTGCCAGCAGTTTATCGCCTAGCGGACGGACCTACGAGCAGTACTTC
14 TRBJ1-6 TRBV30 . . CAWSRTDPNSPLHF TGTGCCTGGTCTAGGACAGACCCTAATTCACCCCTCCACTTT
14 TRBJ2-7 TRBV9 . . CASSVGDITYEQYF TGTGCCAGCAGCGTAGGGGACATTACCTACGAGCAGTACTTC
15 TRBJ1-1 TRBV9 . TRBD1 CASSDRQGMNTEAFF TGTGCCAGCAGCGACCGACAGGGGATGAACACTGAAGCTTTCTTT
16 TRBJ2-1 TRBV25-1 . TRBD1 CASSETGTGTYNEQFF TGTGCCAGCAGTGAGACGGGGACAGGGACCTACAATGAGCAGTTCTTC
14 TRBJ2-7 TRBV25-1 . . CASTGGGSRYEQYF TGTGCCAGCACCGGGGGCGGGAGTCGCTACGAGCAGTACTTC
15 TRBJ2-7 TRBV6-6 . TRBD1 CASSYSQGDAYEQYF TGTGCCAGCAGTTACTCTCAGGGGGATGCCTACGAGCAGTACTTC
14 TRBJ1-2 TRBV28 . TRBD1 CASSLIQGDFGYTF TGTGCCAGCAGTTTAATTCAGGGGGATTTTGGCTACACCTTC